This T cell receptor beta chain was retrieved from a study of identical twins. Broader study findings: Abundant beta clonotypes from cord blood bore fewer insertions; memory repertoires lacked this pattern. Models underestimated how often monozygotic twins shared out-of-frame TCR alpha.

All donors were healthy Caucasians. MiXCR, applied by TCRdb to the 5' RACE reads, yields one record per CDR3 protein. The sample shows about 530,000 distinct CDR3 sequences, about a fifth of them seen only once. Note on this clonotype: The antigen remains undetermined.

These same data were also listed under a study on yellow fever vaccine responses in identical twins. This second report adds: Twins' vaccine T cell response reportedly gave the appearance of partial convergence and partial personalization.

This sequence was found in a young woman in good health. The source material was CD4+ T cells sorted from blood.

The CDR3 bases are TGTGCCAGCAGTTTCCTGGTAGCGGGAGGAACTAGCACAGATACGCAGTATTTT. As protein: CASSFLVAGGTSTDTQYF. This sequence joins TRBV28 and TRBJ2-3; TRBD2 agrees at 10 bases. Germline V gives CDR1 MDHEN, CDR2 SYDVKM. This CDR3 is built from 18 residues. The V gene end was trimmed by 3 bases and the J gene end by 0 bases; junction bases not matched to a gene: 9. Using reference TRBV28 and TRBJ2-3 for the parts outside the CDR3, the full variable domain is DVKVTQSSRYLVKRTGEKVFLECVQDMDHENMFWYRQDPGLGLRLIYFSYDVKMKEKGDIPEGYSVSREKKERFSLILESASTNQTSMYLCASSFLVAGGTSTDTQYFGPGTRLTVL.